This is a list of T cell receptor beta chains from one sample in a study of T cell changes during pregnancy in multiple sclerosis. The method was immunoSEQ multiplex PCR; TCRdb's version includes in-frame clones alone and lacks a portion of them. The sample includes roughly 38,000 clones, roughly 88% of them seen just once. The sample was CD4+ T cells from peripheral blood mononuclear cells, taken before pregnancy. The receptors derive from a female donor with multiple sclerosis, enrolled in a pregnancy study. Each CDR3 is given with its conserved first and last residue. Each record gives: D gene, J gene, V gene, clone size, CDR3 DNA, CDR3 protein. The D gene is left open where the match is weak. Where a row states a size, it is once, few, many or the class of an expanded clone; other rows omit it.

>-|TRBJ1-1|TRBV6-5|-
TGTGCCAGCAGTAGGGGTAACACTGAAGCTTTCTTT
CASSRGNTEAFF
>-|TRBJ1-6|TRBV25-1|-
TGTGCCAGCAGTGAAGGCTTGGCACCCCTCCACTTT
CASSEGLAPLHF
>-|TRBJ2-7|TRBV6-5|-
TGTGCCAGCAGTTACTCACATAGGGTGGAGGACTACGAGCAGTACTTC
CASSYSHRVEDYEQYF
>-|TRBJ2-3|TRBV19|-
TGTGCCAGTAGTATTGTGGGGTCGAGGGCGGATACGCAGTATTTT
CASSIVGSRADTQYF
>-|TRBJ2-5|TRBV27|-
TGTGCCAGCAGTTTATCCTGGCGGCAAGAGACCCAGTACTTC
CASSLSWRQETQYF
>TRBD2|TRBJ2-5|TRBV27|-
TGTGCCAGCAGTATGGGACTAGCGGGAGGTGAGGAGACCCAGTACTTC
CASSMGLAGGEETQYF
>-|TRBJ1-5|TRBV7-8|-
TGTGCCAGCGCCTTTGGTGGGAGAAATCAGCCCCAGCATTTT
CASAFGGRNQPQHF
>-|TRBJ1-1|TRBV19|once
TGTGCCAGTAGTATTGCCGCTATGAACACTGAAGCTTTCTTT
CASSIAAMNTEAFF
>TRBD2|TRBJ2-3|TRBV5-4|-
TGTGCCAGCAGCTTGGAACCGCGTAGCGGGAGAACAGATACGCAGTATTTT
CASSLEPRSGRTDTQYF
>-|TRBJ2-6|TRBV2|-
TGTGCCAGCAGTGAAGCTCAGGGTAGTCCTGGGGCCAACGTCCTGACTTTC
CASSEAQGSPGANVLTF
>TRBD2|TRBJ2-1|TRBV5-8|-
TGTGCCAGCAGCACCGGGACTAGCGGGGGAGCAGGCAATGAGCAGTTCTTC
CASSTGTSGGAGNEQFF
>TRBD2|TRBJ2-4|TRBV4-1|-
TGCGCCAGCAGCCCCACCGGGACTAGCGGGAGGGAAAACATTCAGTACTTC
CASSPTGTSGRENIQYF
>TRBD1|TRBJ1-5|TRBV18|-
TGTGCCAGCTCATCTCAGGGGACAGGGGGTAGCAATCAGCCCCAGCATTTT
CASSSQGTGGSNQPQHF
>-|TRBJ1-5|TRBV28|-
TGTGCCAGCAGGTCCGGGTCCCTAAGGGGGTATAGCAATCAGCCCCAGCATTTT
CASRSGSLRGYSNQPQHF
>-|TRBJ2-7|TRBV30|-
TGTGCCTGGAACCCGGGGACTTTAGAGCAGTACTTC
CAWNPGTLEQYF
>TRBD1|TRBJ2-1|TRBV2|-
TGTGCCAGTATAGAGGGGGCCTCCTACAATGAGCAGTTCTTC
CASIEGASYNEQFF
>TRBD1|TRBJ2-4|TRBV11-3|once
TGTGCCAGCAGCTTAGGGGGACAGGGAAAAAACATTCAGTACTTC
CASSLGGQGKNIQYF
>TRBD2|TRBJ2-1|TRBV11-3|-
TGTGCCAGCAGCCCATTTTCCCCGGGACTAGCGATGAGTGAGCAGTTCTTC
CASSPFSPGLAMSEQFF
>-|TRBJ1-1|TRBV11-3|few
TGTGCCAGCAGCTTACGGGGGAACACTGAAGCTTTCTTT
CASSLRGNTEAFF
>-|TRBJ2-5|TRBV5-1|-
TGCGCCAGCAGCTTGGGGACTCGAGTCTCTGAGACCCAGTACTTC
CASSLGTRVSETQYF
>TRBD1|TRBJ1-3|TRBV11-2|-
TGTGCCAGCAGCGGCGGCAGGGGGCCTGGAAACACCATATATTTT
CASSGGRGPGNTIYF
>-|TRBJ2-3|TRBV19|few
TGTGCCAGTAGCGGGAGTAGTACAGATACGCAGTATTTT
CASSGSSTDTQYF
>TRBD1|TRBJ1-2|TRBV27|-
TGTGCCAGCAGTTCGGGACAGGGGAGTAACTATGGCTACACCTTC
CASSSGQGSNYGYTF
>-|TRBJ2-3|TRBV2|-
TGTGCCAGCAGGGACAGAGGACTGGCAGATACGCAGTATTTT
CASRDRGLADTQYF
>-|TRBJ1-1|TRBV2|-
TGTGCCACCTGCAGGGAGGGAAACACTGAAGCTTTCTTT
CATCREGNTEAFF
>TRBD1|TRBJ1-4|TRBV5-4|-
TGTGCCAGCAGCTTGAAACAGGGGGCACAACTTGAAAAACTGTTTTTT
CASSLKQGAQLEKLFF
>-|TRBJ2-1|TRBV11-2|few
TGTGCCAGCACCCGGGGGAACAATGAGCAGTTCTTC
CASTRGNNEQFF
>-|TRBJ2-7|TRBV4-3|-
TGCGCCAGCAGCCAAGGGTCTTCCGGGGAATCCTTCTACGAGCAGTACTTC
CASSQGSSGESFYEQYF
>TRBD1|TRBJ1-4|TRBV28|-
TGTGCCAGCAGTTTGGAAGGGGGCTATGAAAAACTGTTTTTT
CASSLEGGYEKLFF
>TRBD2|TRBJ2-1|TRBV7-9|-
TGTGCCAGCAGCTCTGGGAGACTAGCCTCCTACAATGAGCAGTTCTTC
CASSSGRLASYNEQFF
>-|TRBJ1-3|TRBV2|-
TGTGCCAGCAGGGCTGCTGGAAACACCATATATTTT
CASRAAGNTIYF
>-|TRBJ1-2|TRBV5-1|-
TGCGCCAGCAGCTTCGAGGGAGGCTATGGCTACACCTTC
CASSFEGGYGYTF
>TRBD2|TRBJ2-3|TRBV18|-
TGTGCCAGCTCACCCCGGAGTGGGCTAGCGGCGGATACGCAGTATTTT
CASSPRSGLAADTQYF
>-|TRBJ1-1|TRBV4-3|few
TGCGCCAGCAGCCAAGAAAGTTGGGCCGTTGCTTTCTTT
CASSQESWAVAFF
>-|TRBJ1-4|TRBV28|-
TGTGCCAGCAGTACCGGGAGCCTAGATAATGAAAAACTGTTTTTT
CASSTGSLDNEKLFF
>-|TRBJ2-7|TRBV19|-
TGTGCCAGTAGTATTTCCCTCGCCTACGAGCAGTACTTC
CASSISLAYEQYF
>-|TRBJ2-6|TRBV30|-
TGTGCCTGGAGTGGTACCTACTCTGGGGCCAACGTCCTGACTTTC
CAWSGTYSGANVLTF
>TRBD1|TRBJ2-7|TRBV5-1|-
TGCGCCAGCAGCTTGCAACCCTCAGGGGGCTCGGGCTACGAGCAGTACTTC
CASSLQPSGGSGYEQYF
>-|TRBJ2-3|TRBV12-5|-
TGTGCTAGTGGTTTGGGGCTCCCTCAAGATACGCAGTATTTT
CASGLGLPQDTQYF
>-|TRBJ1-1|TRBV2|once
TGTGCCAGCAGTGAAGCGCGGTATGGCTTAGCTTTCTTT
CASSEARYGLAFF
>-|TRBJ1-2|TRBV18|-
TGTGCCAGCTCACCACAAGTGGACACCAACTATGGCTACACCTTC
CASSPQVDTNYGYTF
>-|TRBJ1-4|TRBV5-1|few
TGCGCCAGCAGCTTGAAACCGGGAGAAAAACTGTTTTTT
CASSLKPGEKLFF
>-|TRBJ2-7|TRBV28|-
TGTGCCAGCAGCCTCTTTTACGAGCAGTACTTC
CASSLFYEQYF
>-|TRBJ1-4|TRBV28|once
TGTGCCAGCAGTTCCTCGGGGGGGCCTAATGAAAAACTGTTTTTT
CASSSSGGPNEKLFF
>-|TRBJ2-1|TRBV4-1|-
TGCGCCAGCAGCCAAGATCTTACGCGGCATGAGCAGTTCTTC
CASSQDLTRHEQFF
>-|TRBJ2-7|TRBV6-5|-
TGTGCCAGCAGCTTGAACCTCCCCTACTACGAGCAGTACTTC
CASSLNLPYYEQYF
>-|TRBJ2-1|TRBV19|-
TGTGCCAGTAGTATACAAGGGGCGGGAGTAGGGGGCTACAATGAGCAGTTCTTC
CASSIQGAGVGGYNEQFF
>-|TRBJ2-1|TRBV10-1|-
TGCGCCAGCAGTGACAATCAGGGGAACAATGAGCAGTTCTTC
CASSDNQGNNEQFF
>-|TRBJ2-5|TRBV27|-
TGTGCCAGCCGAGACAGGCTGTACCAAGAGACCCAGTACTTC
CASRDRLYQETQYF
>-|TRBJ1-1|TRBV7-3|-
TGTGCCAGCAGCTTCGACCTCGGGGACACTGAAGCTTTCTTT
CASSFDLGDTEAFF
>TRBD1|TRBJ2-1|TRBV6-1|-
TGTGCCAGCAGGTCCGGGACAGGCCATAACAATGAGCAGTTCTTC
CASRSGTGHNNEQFF
>-|TRBJ2-7|TRBV9|-
TGTGCCAGCAGCGTAGGAAAGCGAGTGAGAACTTACGAGCAGTACTTC
CASSVGKRVRTYEQYF
>-|TRBJ2-3|TRBV6-1|once
TGTGCCAGCAGTGAAGGGAGTGCCAACACAGATACGCAGTATTTT
CASSEGSANTDTQYF
>TRBD1|TRBJ1-6|TRBV6-5|-
TGTGCCAGAAGGGACAGTAATTCACCCCTCCACTTT
CARRDSNSPLHF
>TRBD2|TRBJ2-1|TRBV30|-
TGTGCCTGGAGTGGGGACTACGACAATGAGCAGTTCTTC
CAWSGDYDNEQFF